These 21 T cell receptor beta chains share one sample of origin, sequenced in a study of blood T cell repertoires in COVID-19. Measured with immunoSEQ multiplex PCR; TCRdb has only the in-frame clones, and not every one. The table shows fewer than 200,000 clones, with 87% occurring only once. Sequencing was done on a sample of peripheral blood. These receptors originate from a woman aged 18-29 years who had recovered from COVID-19.

The chain carries TRBV5-1 and TRBJ2-1, with 12 positions matching TRBD2. The germline CDR1 and CDR2 sequences are SGHRS and YFSETQ. Trimming at V came to 3 bases and at J to 9 bases, leaving 7 bases not matched to a gene. This CDR3 has 15 residues. The CDR3 nucleotides read TGCGCCAGCAGCTGGACTAGCGGGACTTATAGTGAGCAGTTCTTC. Translation gives CASSWTSGTYSEQFF.

This sequence joins TRBV6-2 or TRBV6-3 and TRBJ2-1; a weak D match, TRBD1 (6 bases). Germline loops: CDR1 MNHEY, CDR2 SVGEGT. The V end lost 0 bases, the J end lost 7 bases, and 13 bases lay between the germline ends. The CDR3 runs 15 residues. The CDR3 coding sequence is TGTGCCAGCAGTTACTCGATACTAGGGGGTAATGAGCAGTTCTTC. Translation: CASSYSILGGNEQFF.

This rearrangement joins TRBV5-1 to TRBJ1-1; D uncertain. Per the germline V gene, CDR1 is SGHRS and CDR2 is YFSETQ. This CDR3 has 14 amino acids. V was cut by 0 bases and J by 1 base, with 7 bases left in between. The CDR3 DNA is TGCGCCAGCAGCTTGGATGGGAGGAACACTGAAGCTTTCTTT. It yields the protein CASSLDGRNTEAFF.

The chain combines TRBV3-1 (or the pseudogene TRBV3-2) with TRBJ1-3; possible D gene TRBD1, 5 bases. V was pared by 1 base and J by 0 bases, with 16 bases between. Germline V gene data show CDR1 as LGHDT and CDR2 as YNNKEL (reference sequence). There are 18 residues in the CDR3. The CDR3 reads CASSQAKGRGSSGNTIYF. The CDR3, as DNA: TGTGCCAGCAGCCAAGCCAAGGGTAGGGGCTCCTCTGGAAACACCATATATTTT.

This rearrangement joins TRBV5-1 to TRBJ2-3, with 10 bases aligning to TRBD1. Germline V gene data show CDR1 as SGHRS and CDR2 as YFSETQ. The length of the CDR3 is 17 residues. V lost 0 bases, J lost 1 base, and 5 bases stayed unmatched. CDR3 coding DNA: TGCGCCAGCAGCTTGGCTCCGGGACAGGGGCGCACAGATACGCAGTATTTT. It yields the protein CASSLAPGQGRTDTQYF. The variable domain in full, completed from reference TRBV5-1 and TRBJ2-3, reads KAGVTQTPRYLIKTRGQQVTLSCSPISGHRSVSWYQQTPGQGLQFLFEYFSETQRNKGNFPGRFSGRQFSNSRSEMNVSTLELGDSALYLCASSLAPGQGRTDTQYFGPGTRLTVL.

The chain employs TRBV5-1 and TRBJ2-5; 9 positions match TRBD2. Trimming took 7 bases from V and 0 from J; bases not matched to a gene: 7. Germline-derived CDR1 and CDR2 are SGHRS and YFSETQ. CDR3 size: 15 residues. The CDR3 reads CASERAGGNQETQYF. In DNA, the CDR3 is TGCGCCAGCGAGAGAGCGGGAGGCAACCAAGAGACCCAGTACTTC.

This chain uses TRBV3-1 (or the pseudogene TRBV3-2) with TRBJ1-1, with a weak D call TRBD1 (6 bases). CDR1 is LGHDT, CDR2 YNNKEL, per germline (reference sequence). CDR3 length equals 13 residues. The V end was cut by 3 bases, the J end by 1 base, with 6 bases between. The CDR3 here is CASSQTGNTEAFF. DNA of the CDR3: TGTGCCAGCAGCCAGACAGGGAACACTGAAGCTTTCTTT.

The CDR3 spells CASSFGQGSGYTF. CDR3 bases: TGTGCCAGCAGCTTTGGACAGGGGAGTGGCTACACCTTC. This chain uses TRBV13 with TRBJ1-2, with 9 bases matching TRBD1. CDR1 PRHDT and CDR2 FYEKMQ come from the germline V gene (reference sequence). The length of the CDR3 is 13 residues. V lost 3 bases and J lost 7; bases outside the gene matches: 3.

V gene TRBV6-5 combines with J gene TRBJ1-1; possibly TRBD1 for D (6 bases). The CDR3 length is 13 residues. Germline loops: CDR1 MNHEY, CDR2 SVGAGI. V dropped 4 bases and J dropped 12 bases, with 18 bases sitting between them. This chain's CDR3 is CASSSDSGLLSFF. The CDR3 DNA reads TGTGCCAGCAGTTCGGACAGTGGTTTGTTGTCTTTCTTT.

In nucleotides, the CDR3 is TGTGCCAGCAGGCGGAGGGGCCTTAATTCACCCCTCCACTTT. Its translation is CASRRRGLNSPLHF. V usage is TRBV14 and J usage is TRBJ1-6; tentative D call: TRBD1 (5 bases). Trimming pared 6 bases from V and 6 bases from J, leaving 12 bases between. Germline CDR1 SGHDN, CDR2 FVKESK. CDR3 size: 14 residues.

The chain couples TRBV5-1 to TRBJ2-7, with 7 bases fitting TRBD1. The CDR3 sequence is 14 residues long. The ends lost 4 bases at V and 0 bases at J; junction bases unmatched: 4. CDR1 is SGHRS and CDR2 is YFSETQ in the germline V gene. The chain's CDR3 is CASSPWDSSYEQYF. The CDR3, as DNA: TGCGCCAGCAGCCCATGGGACAGCTCCTACGAGCAGTACTTC.

The chain employs TRBV30 and TRBJ2-1; 13 bases fit TRBD2. This CDR3 comprises 15 residues. The V gene end was trimmed by 3 bases and the J gene end by 8 bases; junction bases not matched to a gene: 7. Germline V gene data show CDR1 as GTSNPN and CDR2 as SVGIG (reference sequence). CDR3 DNA: TGTGCCTGGAGAGAACTAGCGGGAGGGCGATATGAGCAGTTCTTC. Amino acids: CAWRELAGGRYEQFF.

V and J are TRBV7-9 and TRBJ1-1; TRBD1 is a possible D gene (6 bases). V lost 1 base, J lost 3 bases, and 12 bases lay in between. The V gene's germline CDR1 is SEHNR and CDR2 FQNEAQ (reference sequence). CDR3 length: 15 amino acids. The CDR3 DNA reads TGTGCCAGCAGCTTAGGCCGGACAGTCCACACTGAAGCTTTCTTT. Translating it yields CASSLGRTVHTEAFF.

V is TRBV5-5 and J is TRBJ1-3, with 7 bases identical to TRBD1. This CDR3 has 18 amino acids. With V trimmed by 1 base and J by 0 bases, 10 bases remained unmatched. The germline gives CDR1 SGHKS, CDR2 YYEKEE (reference sequence). The CDR3 spells CASSLKLGGQSSGNTIYF. The CDR3 coding sequence is TGTGCCAGCAGCTTGAAGTTAGGGGGACAGTCCTCTGGAAACACCATATATTTT.

This chain joins TRBV7-3 and TRBJ1-6; 8 nucleotides line up with TRBD1. This CDR3 has 16 residues. Germline trimming cut 4 bases from V and 7 bases from J; bases unmatched to any gene: 9. CDR1 is SGHTA, CDR2 FQGTGA, per germline. CDR3 DNA sequence: TGTGCCAGCAGCTCTAGGCACAGGGGGGAAAATTCACCCCTCCACTTT. This gives the protein CASSSRHRGENSPLHF.

The gene calls are TRBV5-6 and TRBJ1-1; D remains ambiguous. The CDR3 length is 15 residues. Trimming pared 3 bases from V and 1 base from J, leaving 13 bases between. Germline assignment: CDR1 SGHDT and CDR2 YYEEEE. The CDR3 region is CASSSVRAQNTEAFF. CDR3 sequence (DNA): TGTGCCAGCAGCTCGGTGCGGGCACAGAACACTGAAGCTTTCTTT.

This chain links TRBV7-2 with TRBJ1-2; tentatively, D is TRBD1 (5 bases). CDR1 is SGHTA, CDR2 FQGNSA, per germline. Trimming shortened V by 7 bases and J by 5 bases, and 20 bases separated the two germline ends. The CDR3 contains 15 residues. The CDR3 is CASIAGRARLYGYTF. The CDR3, as DNA: TGTGCCAGCATCGCAGGGAGGGCTCGACTATATGGCTACACCTTC. The full variable domain, completed using reference TRBV7-2 and TRBJ1-2, is GAGVSQSPSNKVTEKGKDVELRCDPISGHTALYWYRQSLGQGLEFLIYFQGNSAPDKSGLPSDRFSAERTGGSVSTLTIQRTQQEDSAVYLCASIAGRARLYGYTFGSGTRLTVV.

The sample holds one count of this clone. The rearrangement joins TRBV6-2 or TRBV6-3 to TRBJ2-6; D call uncertain. This CDR3 is built from 15 residues. The V gene's germline CDR1 is MNHEY and CDR2 SVGEGT. Trimming pared 1 base from V and 4 bases from J, leaving 8 bases between. The CDR3 DNA reads TGTGCCAGCAGTTACTGGGCGAACGGGGCCAACGTCCTGACTTTC. It yields the protein CASSYWANGANVLTF.

This rearrangement joins TRBV6-4 to TRBJ2-3, with TRBD2 matching 11 bases. Losses at the gene ends were 5 bases for V and 2 bases for J; bases not matched to a gene: 6. This CDR3 is built from 16 residues. Germline CDR1 is MRHNA and CDR2 is SNTAGT. The CDR3 bases are TGTGCCAGCAGTCCCGGGACTAGCGGACCCACAGATACGCAGTATTTT. It encodes CASSPGTSGPTDTQYF.

This chain links TRBV23-1 with TRBJ1-1, with a tentative D call TRBD1 (5 bases). TRBV23-1 is annotated as an ORF whose role is uncertain. This CDR3 contains 14 residues. Trimming took 6 bases from V and 6 from J, leaving 17 bases between them. The CDR3 nucleotides read TGCGCCAGCAGGCCGGTCAGGGAAGAGGCTGAAGCTTTCTTT. Translation: CASRPVREEAEAFF.

The chain employs TRBV7-9 and TRBJ2-3, with D tentatively TRBD2 (6 bases). Trimming took off 1 base at V and 0 bases at J, with 8 bases between the two ends. The CDR3 contains 15 residues. CDR1 is SEHNR, CDR2 FQNEAQ, per germline (reference sequence). As DNA, the CDR3 is TGTGCCAGCAGCTTAGACGGGGGAAGCACAGATACGCAGTATTTT. Translating gives CASSLDGGSTDTQYF.